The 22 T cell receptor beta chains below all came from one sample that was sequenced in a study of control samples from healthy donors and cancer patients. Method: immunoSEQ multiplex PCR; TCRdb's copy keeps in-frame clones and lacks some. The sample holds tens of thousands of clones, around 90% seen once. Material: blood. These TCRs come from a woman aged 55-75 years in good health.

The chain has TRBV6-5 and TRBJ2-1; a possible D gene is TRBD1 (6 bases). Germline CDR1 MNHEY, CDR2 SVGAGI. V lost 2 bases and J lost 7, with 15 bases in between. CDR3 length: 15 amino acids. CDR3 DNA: TGTGCCAGCAGTTACGAGTGGGGACAACGGAATGAGCAGTTCTTC. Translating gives CASSYEWGQRNEQFF.

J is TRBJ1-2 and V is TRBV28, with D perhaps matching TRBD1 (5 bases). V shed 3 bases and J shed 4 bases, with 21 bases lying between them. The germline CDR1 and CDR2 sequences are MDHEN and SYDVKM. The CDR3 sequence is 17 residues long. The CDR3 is CASSLAGPHSGGYGYTF. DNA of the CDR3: TGTGCCAGCAGTTTGGCGGGGCCCCACTCCGGGGGCTATGGCTACACCTTC.

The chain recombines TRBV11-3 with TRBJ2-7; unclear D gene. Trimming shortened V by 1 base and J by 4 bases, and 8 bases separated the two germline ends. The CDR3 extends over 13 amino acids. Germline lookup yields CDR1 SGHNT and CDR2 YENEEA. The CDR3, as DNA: TGTGCCAGCAGCTTAGGGTGGAATTACGAGCAGTACTTC. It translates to CASSLGWNYEQYF.

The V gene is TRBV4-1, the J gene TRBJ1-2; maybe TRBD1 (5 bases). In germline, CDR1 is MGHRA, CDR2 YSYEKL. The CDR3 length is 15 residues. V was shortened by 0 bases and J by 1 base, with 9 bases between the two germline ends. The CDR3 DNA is TGCGCCAGCAGCCAAGACTTACAGGTTAACTATGGCTACACCTTC. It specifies CASSQDLQVNYGYTF.

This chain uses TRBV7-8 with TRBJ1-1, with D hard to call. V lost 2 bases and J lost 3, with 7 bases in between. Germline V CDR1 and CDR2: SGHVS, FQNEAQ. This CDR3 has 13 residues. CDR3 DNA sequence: TGTGCCAGCAGCTTACTGGGTTACACTGAAGCTTTCTTT. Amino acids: CASSLLGYTEAFF.

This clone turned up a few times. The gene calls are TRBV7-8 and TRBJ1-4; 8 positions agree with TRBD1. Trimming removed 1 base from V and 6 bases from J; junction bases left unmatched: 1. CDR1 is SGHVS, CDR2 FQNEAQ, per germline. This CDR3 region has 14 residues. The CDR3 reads CASSLGQGYEKLFF. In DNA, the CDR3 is TGTGCCAGCAGCTTAGGACAGGGGTATGAAAAACTGTTTTTT.

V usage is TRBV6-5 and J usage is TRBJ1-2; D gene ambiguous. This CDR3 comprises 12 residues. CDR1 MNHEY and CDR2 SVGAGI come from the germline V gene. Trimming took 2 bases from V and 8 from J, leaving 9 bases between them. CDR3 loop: CASSYGVGGYTF. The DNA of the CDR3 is TGTGCCAGCAGTTACGGGGTCGGGGGCTACACCTTC.

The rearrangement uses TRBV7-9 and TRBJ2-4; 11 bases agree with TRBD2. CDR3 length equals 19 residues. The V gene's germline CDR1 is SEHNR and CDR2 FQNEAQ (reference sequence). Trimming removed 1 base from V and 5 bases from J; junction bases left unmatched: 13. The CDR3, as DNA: TGTGCCAGCAGCTTAGATACTAGCGGGAGCGGTCGTTCCCAAAACATTCAGTACTTC. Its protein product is CASSLDTSGSGRSQNIQYF.

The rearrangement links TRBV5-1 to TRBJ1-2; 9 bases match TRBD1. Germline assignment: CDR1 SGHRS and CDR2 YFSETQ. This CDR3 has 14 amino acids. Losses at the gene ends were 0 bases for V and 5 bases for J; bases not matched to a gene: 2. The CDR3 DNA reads TGCGCCAGCAGCTTGGCCGGGACAGGGTATGGCTACACCTTC. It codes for CASSLAGTGYGYTF.

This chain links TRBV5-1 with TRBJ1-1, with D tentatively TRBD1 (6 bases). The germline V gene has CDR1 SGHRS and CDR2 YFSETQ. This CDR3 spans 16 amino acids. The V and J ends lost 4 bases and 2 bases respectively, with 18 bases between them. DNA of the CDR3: TGCGCCAGCAGCAGTTGGGGGGCCGGGACAAACACTGAAGCTTTCTTT. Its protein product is CASSSWGAGTNTEAFF.

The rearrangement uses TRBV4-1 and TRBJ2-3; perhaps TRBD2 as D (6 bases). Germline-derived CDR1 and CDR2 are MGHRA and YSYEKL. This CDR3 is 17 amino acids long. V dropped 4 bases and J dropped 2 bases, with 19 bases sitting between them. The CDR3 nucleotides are TGCGCCAGCAGCCGGGGATCCGTCGCGGGGCCCACAGATACGCAGTATTTT. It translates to CASSRGSVAGPTDTQYF.

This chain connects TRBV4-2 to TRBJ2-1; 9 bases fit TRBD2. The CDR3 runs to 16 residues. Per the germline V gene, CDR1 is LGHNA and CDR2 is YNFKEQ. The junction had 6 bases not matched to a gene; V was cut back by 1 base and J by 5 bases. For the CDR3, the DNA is TGTGCCAGCAGCCAAGTGACTAGCGGAGCGAACAATGAGCAGTTCTTC. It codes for CASSQVTSGANNEQFF.

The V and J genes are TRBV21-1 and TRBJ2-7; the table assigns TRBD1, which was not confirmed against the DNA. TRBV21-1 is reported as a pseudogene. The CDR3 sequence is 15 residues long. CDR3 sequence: CASSKDQGRLYEQYF. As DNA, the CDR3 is TGTGCCAGCAGCAAAGACCAGGGGCGTCTCTACGAGCAGTACTTC.

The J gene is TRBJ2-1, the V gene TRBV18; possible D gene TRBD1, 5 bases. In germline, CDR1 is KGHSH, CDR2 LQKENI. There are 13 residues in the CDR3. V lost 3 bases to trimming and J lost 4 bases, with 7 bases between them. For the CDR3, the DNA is TGTGCCAGCTCACCGGGGCTTTACAATGAGCAGTTCTTC. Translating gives CASSPGLYNEQFF.

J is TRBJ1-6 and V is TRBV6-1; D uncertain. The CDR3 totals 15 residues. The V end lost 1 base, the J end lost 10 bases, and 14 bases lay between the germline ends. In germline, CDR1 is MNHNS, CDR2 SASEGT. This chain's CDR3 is CASSEDLGRTSPLHF. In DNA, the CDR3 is TGTGCCAGCAGTGAAGACTTGGGCAGGACCTCACCCCTCCACTTT.

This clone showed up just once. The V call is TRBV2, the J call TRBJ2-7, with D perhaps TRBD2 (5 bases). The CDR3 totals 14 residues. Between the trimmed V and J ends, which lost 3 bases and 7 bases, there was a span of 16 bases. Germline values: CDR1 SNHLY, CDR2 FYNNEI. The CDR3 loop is CASSDKDRTGEQYF. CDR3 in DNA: TGTGCCAGCAGTGACAAAGACCGAACGGGAGAGCAGTACTTC. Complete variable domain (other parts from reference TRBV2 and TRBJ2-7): EPEVTQTPSHQVTQMGQEVILRCVPISNHLYFYWYRQILGQKVEFLVSFYNNEISEKSEIFDDQFSVERPDGSNFTLKIRSTKLEDSAMYFCASSDKDRTGEQYFGPGTRLTVT.

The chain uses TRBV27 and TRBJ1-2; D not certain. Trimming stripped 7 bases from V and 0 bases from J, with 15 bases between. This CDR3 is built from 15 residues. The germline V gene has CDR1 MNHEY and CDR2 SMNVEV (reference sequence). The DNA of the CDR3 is TGTGCCAGCAAATTTAGTGGGGAGGCTAACTATGGCTACACCTTC. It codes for CASKFSGEANYGYTF.

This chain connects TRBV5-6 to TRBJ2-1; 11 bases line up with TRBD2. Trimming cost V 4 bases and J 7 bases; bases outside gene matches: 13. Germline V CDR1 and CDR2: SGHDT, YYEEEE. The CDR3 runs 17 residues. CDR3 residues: CASSPNPLAGVGNEQFF. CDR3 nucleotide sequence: TGTGCCAGCAGCCCGAACCCACTAGCGGGAGTGGGTAATGAGCAGTTCTTC.

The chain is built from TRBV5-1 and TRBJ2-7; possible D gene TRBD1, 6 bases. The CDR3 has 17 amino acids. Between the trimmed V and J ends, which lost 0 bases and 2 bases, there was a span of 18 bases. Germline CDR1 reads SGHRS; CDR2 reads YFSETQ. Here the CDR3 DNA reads TGCGCCAGCAGCTTGGGGTGGGGGCCAGAAGAGGCCTACGAGCAGTACTTC. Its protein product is CASSLGWGPEEAYEQYF.

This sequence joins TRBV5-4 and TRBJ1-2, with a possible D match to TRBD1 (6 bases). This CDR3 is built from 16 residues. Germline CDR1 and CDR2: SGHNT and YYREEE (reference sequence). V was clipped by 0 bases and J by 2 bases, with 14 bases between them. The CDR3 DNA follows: TGTGCCAGCAGCTTGGCCGGGCGAACAGGGAACTATGGCTACACCTTC. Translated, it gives CASSLAGRTGNYGYTF.

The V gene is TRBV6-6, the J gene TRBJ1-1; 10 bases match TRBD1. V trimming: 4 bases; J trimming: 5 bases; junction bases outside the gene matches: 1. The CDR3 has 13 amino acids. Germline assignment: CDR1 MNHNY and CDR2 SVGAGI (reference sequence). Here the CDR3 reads CASSWTGGTEAFF. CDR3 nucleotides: TGTGCCAGCAGTTGGACAGGGGGGACTGAAGCTTTCTTT.

In nucleotides, the CDR3 is TGTGCCAGCAGCAGGACAGGGGCGATAACTAATGAAAAACTGTTTTTT. Its protein product is CASSRTGAITNEKLFF. This chain joins TRBV21-1 and TRBJ1-4; no DNA check was done on the table's D call, TRBD1. TRBV21-1 is deemed a pseudogene. This CDR3 is 16 amino acids long.